This T cell receptor (beta chain) originates from a study of lymphopenia after photon versus proton radiotherapy. CDR1 SGHRS and CDR2 YFSETQ come from the germline V gene. The V and J ends lost 4 bases and 7 bases respectively, with 18 bases between them. CDR3 size: 15 residues. Method: immunoSEQ multiplex PCR; TCRdb's copy keeps in-frame clones and lacks some. Here the sample spans 77,000 or so clones, around 88% being singletons. This sequence joins TRBV5-1 and TRBJ1-5; D perhaps matches TRBD1 (6 bases). This TCR was sampled from a man in his 60s with pancreatic cancer. This material consisted of peripheral blood, taken from a patient treated with proton-based radiotherapy. The CDR3 is CASSPGWGARQPQHF. The DNA for the CDR3 is TGCGCCAGCAGCCCCGGCTGGGGGGCGAGGCAGCCCCAGCATTTT.